Listed here are 17 T cell receptor beta chains from one sample, sequenced in a study of T cells in localized non-small cell lung cancer. The protocol was immunoSEQ multiplex PCR, while the TCRdb copy is restricted to in-frame clones and leaves out a portion. The sample consists of roughly 77,000 clones, approximately 90% of them appearing once. Material: peripheral blood, obtained before any cancer treatment. Receptors originate from a woman between 40 and 69 years old with stage I squamous cell lung carcinoma.

The rearrangement links TRBV5-6 to TRBJ1-1, with a weak D call TRBD1 (6 bases). The CDR3 is 12 residues long. V dropped 2 bases and J dropped 7 bases, with 9 bases sitting between them. The germline CDR1 and CDR2 sequences are SGHDT and YYEEEE. The CDR3 reads CASSLPRGEAFF. DNA of the CDR3: TGTGCCAGCAGCTTACCCAGGGGTGAAGCTTTCTTT.

This chain joins TRBV18 and TRBJ1-1; TRBD1 is a possible D gene (6 bases). The germline V gene encodes CDR1 KGHSH and CDR2 LQKENI. The CDR3 is 15 amino acids. V dropped 2 bases and J dropped 4 bases, with 14 bases sitting between them. The CDR3 DNA is TGTGCCAGCTCACCATATGAGACAGGCGGCACTGAAGCTTTCTTT. Translating gives CASSPYETGGTEAFF.

J is TRBJ1-2 and V is TRBV28; no definite D call. V lost 5 bases and J lost 5, with 9 bases in between. Looked up from germline, CDR1 is MDHEN and CDR2 is SYDVKM. CDR3 size: 12 residues. CDR3 DNA sequence: TGTGCCAGCAGTCCTCGTGAGTATGGCTACACCTTC. Translating it yields CASSPREYGYTF.

The chain joins TRBV6-1 to TRBJ1-1; a weak D match, TRBD1 (6 bases). V was cut by 9 bases and J by 1 base, with 15 bases left in between. This CDR3 comprises 14 residues. Germline values: CDR1 MNHNS, CDR2 SASEGT. The CDR3 DNA is TGTGCCAGTGGTAGGGGGGCGAGGAACACTGAAGCTTTCTTT. This sequence encodes CASGRGARNTEAFF.

The genes are TRBV5-1 and TRBJ1-5, with a weak D call TRBD1 (6 bases). Germline V gene data show CDR1 as SGHRS and CDR2 as YFSETQ. With 4 bases removed from V and 4 bases from J, the gap between germline ends came to 12 bases. This CDR3 region has 14 residues. The CDR3 sequence is CASSPGQPNQPQHF. CDR3 bases: TGCGCCAGCAGCCCTGGACAGCCTAATCAGCCCCAGCATTTT.

The rearrangement uses TRBV5-4 and TRBJ2-3, with D possibly being TRBD2 (6 bases). Germline assignment: CDR1 SGHNT and CDR2 YYREEE (reference sequence). Trimming removed 2 bases at V and 3 bases at J, with 10 bases between. This CDR3 has 14 amino acids. The DNA for the CDR3 is TGTGCCAGCAGCTTATCGGCGGGGACAGATACGCAGTATTTT. Residues: CASSLSAGTDTQYF.

The rearrangement links TRBV27 to TRBJ1-1, with 9 bases identical to TRBD1. Per the germline V gene, CDR1 is MNHEY and CDR2 is SMNVEV (reference sequence). V gave up 7 bases and J gave up 3 bases; unmatched junction bases: 9. The CDR3 is 15 amino acids. Here the CDR3 reads CASKKGQGAYTEAFF. CDR3 bases: TGTGCCAGCAAAAAGGGACAGGGAGCGTACACTGAAGCTTTCTTT.

The gene calls are TRBV7-2 and TRBJ2-4, with D maybe TRBD1 (7 bases). CDR3 length: 16 residues. Germline assignment: CDR1 SGHTA and CDR2 FQGNSA. Trimming took 2 bases from V and 1 from J, leaving 12 bases between them. CDR3 in DNA: TGTGCCAGCAGCTTATCAGGGGGGATTGCCAAAAACATTCAGTACTTC. Its protein product is CASSLSGGIAKNIQYF.

V is TRBV5-4 and J is TRBJ2-1; possibly TRBD1 for D (6 bases). Germline CDR1 SGHNT, CDR2 YYREEE (reference sequence). V was clipped by 0 bases and J by 7 bases, with 14 bases between them. This CDR3 spans 15 amino acids. This CDR3 reads CASSLDRVGVNEQFF. The CDR3 DNA reads as TGTGCCAGCAGCTTGGACAGGGTTGGTGTGAATGAGCAGTTCTTC.

The V and J genes are TRBV5-5 and TRBJ1-5, with a possible D match to TRBD1 (6 bases). V was shortened by 3 bases and J by 0 bases, with 16 bases between the two germline ends. This CDR3 has 17 amino acids. The germline CDR1 and CDR2 sequences are SGHKS and YYEKEE (reference sequence). CDR3 coding DNA: TGTGCCAGCAGCTCCGGGACATTTTCCAGTAGCAATCAGCCCCAGCATTTT. This sequence encodes CASSSGTFSSSNQPQHF.

The CDR3 protein is CASSQLTSGAYEQYF. For the CDR3, the DNA is TGTGCCAGCAGCCAATTGACTAGCGGGGCCTACGAGCAGTACTTC. V and J are TRBV5-4 and TRBJ2-7; 11 bases are shared with TRBD2. There are 15 residues in the CDR3. The junction had 5 bases not matched to a gene; V was cut back by 4 bases and J by 2 bases. Germline V lookup: CDR1 SGHNT, CDR2 YYREEE (reference sequence).

J is TRBJ1-3 and V is TRBV9; the D is unclear. Germline V gives CDR1 SGDLS, CDR2 YYNGEE. The CDR3 covers 17 residues. Trimming stripped 4 bases from V and 0 bases from J, with 17 bases between. This chain's CDR3 is CASSPLAALSSGNTIYF. CDR3 bases: TGTGCCAGCAGCCCGCTGGCCGCGTTGAGCTCTGGAAACACCATATATTTT.

The chain combines TRBV30 with TRBJ2-5; the match to TRBD2 covers 10 bases. V lost 2 bases and J lost 4; bases outside the gene matches: 7. The germline V gene has CDR1 GTSNPN and CDR2 SVGIG (reference sequence). This CDR3 comprises 15 residues. CDR3 region: CAWSRSGGAAETQYF. The CDR3 DNA reads TGTGCCTGGAGTAGGAGCGGGGGGGCCGCAGAGACCCAGTACTTC.

This clone was observed at least ten times. The junction departs from germline at one end; a sequencing error may be responsible. The chain uses TRBV6-5 and TRBJ1-1; D call uncertain. Germline CDR1 MNHEY, CDR2 SVGAGI. CDR3 length equals 13 residues. The CDR3 loop is CASSYPGSGITVF. The CDR3 DNA reads TGTGCCAGCAGTTACCCCGGGTCGGGAATTACTGTCTTT.

V and J are TRBV4-2 and TRBJ2-5; possible D gene TRBD2, 7 bases. CDR3 length: 15 amino acids. Looked up from germline, CDR1 is LGHNA and CDR2 is YNFKEQ. Trimming took 4 bases from V and 5 from J, leaving 17 bases between them. The CDR3 DNA sequence: TGTGCCAGCAGCCTCGTAGGGGGGGCGGGGGAGACCCAGTACTTC. Protein: CASSLVGGAGETQYF.

The rearrangement joins TRBV6-1 to TRBJ1-4; tentatively, D is TRBD1 (5 bases). Looked up from germline, CDR1 is MNHNS and CDR2 is SASEGT. CDR3 size: 13 residues. Trimming left V 3 bases short and J 11 bases short, with 13 bases between. The CDR3 loop is CASSDLDILKLFF. CDR3 DNA: TGTGCCAGCAGTGATTTGGACATCCTCAAACTGTTTTTT.

This clone was detected only once. The rearrangement uses TRBV4-1 and TRBJ2-3, with 10 bases fitting TRBD2. Germline CDR1 reads MGHRA; CDR2 reads YSYEKL. With 1 base clipped from V and 1 base from J, the junction kept 8 bases outside the gene matches. This CDR3 spans 18 amino acids. The CDR3 region is CASSQGTAGGPRTDTQYF. Written as DNA, the CDR3 is TGCGCCAGCAGCCAAGGTACAGCGGGGGGGCCTCGCACAGATACGCAGTATTTT.